The rows below give T cell receptor beta chains drawn from one sample of a study of CD8 T cells in Susac syndrome. Via MiXCR, TCRdb re-called the immunoSEQ multiplex PCR reads, giving one row per CDR3 protein. Of 200,000 or so distinct CDR3 sequences listed, more than 85% were seen once; the top ten hold around 0.16%. Sequencing input: CD8+ T cells from PBMCs. All receptors derive from a human donor with Susac syndrome. CDR3s include the opening cysteine and the closing phenylalanine or tryptophan. A D gene is named only where the DNA matches it firmly. Clone sizes are given selectively: once, few, many, or a class where the clone is expanded.

d_call: NA
v_call: TRBV3-1
j_call: TRBJ2-4
clone_size: NA
cdr3_nt: TGTGCCAGCAGCCAAGATAATAGTGGCTGGGACATTCAGTACTTC
cdr3_aa: CASSQDNSGWDIQYF

d_call: NA
v_call: TRBV5-1
j_call: TRBJ2-3
clone_size: NA
cdr3_nt: TGCGCCAGCGGAAGGGTCTGGAGAGCCCAGTATTTT
cdr3_aa: CASGRVWRAQYF

d_call: TRBD2
v_call: TRBV7-3
j_call: TRBJ2-5
clone_size: NA
cdr3_nt: TGTGCCAGCAGCCGTACCGGGACTAGCGGGGGGGCCGGGGAGACCCAGTACTTC
cdr3_aa: CASSRTGTSGGAGETQYF

d_call: NA
v_call: TRBV2
j_call: TRBJ2-1
clone_size: once
cdr3_nt: TGTGCCAGCAGTGATAGGGATTACGATGAGCAGTTCTTC
cdr3_aa: CASSDRDYDEQFF

d_call: NA
v_call: TRBV25-1
j_call: TRBJ1-4
clone_size: once
cdr3_nt: TGTGCCAGCAGTGACCCACGGGGGACTAATGAAAAACTGTTTTTT
cdr3_aa: CASSDPRGTNEKLFF

d_call: NA
v_call: TRBV12-3/TRBV12-4
j_call: TRBJ2-7
clone_size: NA
cdr3_nt: TGTGCCAGCAGTCTAGGACAGAGATACGAGCAGTACTTC
cdr3_aa: CASSLGQRYEQYF

d_call: NA
v_call: TRBV9
j_call: TRBJ2-5
clone_size: NA
cdr3_nt: NA
cdr3_aa: CASSSSGLGETQYF

d_call: NA
v_call: TRBV27
j_call: TRBJ1-1
clone_size: NA
cdr3_nt: TGTGCCAGCAGTTTCTACAGGGACACTGAAGCTTTCTTT
cdr3_aa: CASSFYRDTEAFF

d_call: NA
v_call: TRBV7-9
j_call: TRBJ2-7
clone_size: NA
cdr3_nt: TGTGCCAGCAGCATTCAGGAGTACGAGCAGTACTTC
cdr3_aa: CASSIQEYEQYF

d_call: TRBD1
v_call: TRBV19
j_call: TRBJ1-2
clone_size: once
cdr3_nt: TGTGCCAGCGGCACTCCGGGACAGGTATTCGGCTACACCTTC
cdr3_aa: CASGTPGQVFGYTF

d_call: NA
v_call: TRBV18
j_call: TRBJ2-3
clone_size: few
cdr3_nt: TGTGCCAGCTCACCGAACACAGATACGCAGTATTTT
cdr3_aa: CASSPNTDTQYF

d_call: TRBD1
v_call: TRBV10-3
j_call: TRBJ1-2
clone_size: NA
cdr3_nt: TGTGCCACCCGACAGGGAAACTATGGCTACACCTTC
cdr3_aa: CATRQGNYGYTF

d_call: NA
v_call: TRBV12-3/TRBV12-4
j_call: TRBJ2-7
clone_size: few
cdr3_nt: TGTGCCAGCAGTTTATCGGGGTACGAGCAGTACTTC
cdr3_aa: CASSLSGYEQYF

d_call: NA
v_call: TRBV18
j_call: TRBJ1-4
clone_size: NA
cdr3_nt: TGTGCCAGCTCACCGAACCGTGAGGAAAAACTGTTTTTT
cdr3_aa: CASSPNREEKLFF

d_call: NA
v_call: TRBV7-9
j_call: TRBJ1-1
clone_size: NA
cdr3_nt: TGTGCCAGCAGCCCCGGGGTCAGAACGAACACTGAAGCTTTCTTT
cdr3_aa: CASSPGVRTNTEAFF

d_call: TRBD2
v_call: TRBV11-2
j_call: TRBJ2-5
clone_size: NA
cdr3_nt: TGTGCCAGCAGCTTAGCACTAGCGGGGGTCCTCCAAGAGACCCAGTACTTC
cdr3_aa: CASSLALAGVLQETQYF

d_call: TRBD1
v_call: TRBV29-1
j_call: TRBJ2-2
clone_size: NA
cdr3_nt: TGCAGCGTTGAAGTACCGTCAGGGGGCGACACCGGGGAGCTGTTTTTT
cdr3_aa: CSVEVPSGGDTGELFF

d_call: NA
v_call: TRBV5-4
j_call: TRBJ1-3
clone_size: once
cdr3_nt: TGTGCCAGCAGCTTATTGGGGGCTGCGGGAAACACCATATATTTT
cdr3_aa: CASSLLGAAGNTIYF

d_call: NA
v_call: TRBV29-1
j_call: TRBJ2-3
clone_size: NA
cdr3_nt: TGCAGCGTTGATTGGAGATCCGATGTTAGCACAGATACGCAGTATTTT
cdr3_aa: CSVDWRSDVSTDTQYF

d_call: TRBD2
v_call: TRBV6-1
j_call: TRBJ2-3
clone_size: NA
cdr3_nt: TGTGCCAGCAGTACAACTAGCGGGAGACGTGGCACAGATACGCAGTATTTT
cdr3_aa: CASSTTSGRRGTDTQYF

d_call: NA
v_call: TRBV30
j_call: TRBJ2-7
clone_size: NA
cdr3_nt: TGTGCCTGGAGTACTGGATCAACCTACGAGCAGTACTTC
cdr3_aa: CAWSTGSTYEQYF

d_call: NA
v_call: TRBV18
j_call: TRBJ2-5
clone_size: once
cdr3_nt: TGTGCCAGCTCACCGTCCGGCCTCCAAGAGACCCAGTACTTC
cdr3_aa: CASSPSGLQETQYF